Each of the 18 T cell receptor delta chains below was sequenced from the same sample in a study of gammadelta T cells in human blood. TCRdb fed the RT-PCR reads to CATT. The sample lists roughly 1,900 delta-chain clones, less than 3.5% occurring once. The sequenced sample consisted of Vgamma9Vdelta2 gamma-delta T cells from fetal blood. The receptors come from a human fetus.

By share, this clone counts as medium-sized (0.01 to 0.1%). This same CDR3 is encoded by further DNA sequences in the sample. V is TRDV2 and J is TRDJ3, with 12 bases aligning to TRDD3. Germline values: CDR1 GEAIGNYY, CDR2 EKD. V lost 4 bases to trimming and J lost 0 bases; unmatched junction nucleotides: 9. The CDR3 sequence is 20 residues long. CDR3 region: CACDSTGGYSSSWDTRQMFF. The DNA of the CDR3 is TGTGCCTGTGATAGTACTGGGGGATACTCAAGCTCCTGGGACACCCGACAGATGTTTTTC.

As for this clone: TCRdb's protein does not match the DNA translation at residue 7; the protein provided is translated from the DNA. The chain has TRDV2 and TRDJ3; D not resolved. Germline V CDR1 and CDR2: GEAIGNYY, EKD. V lost 3 bases to trimming and J lost 1 base, with 9 bases between them. The CDR3 consists of 16 residues. The DNA of the CDR3 is TGTGCCTGTGACCCATGGGCTTCCTGGGACACCCGACAGATGTTTTTC. It codes for CACDPWASWDTRQMFF.

This clone is medium-sized within its sample. V gene TRDV2 combines with J gene TRDJ1; maybe TRDD3 (5 bases). The germline gives CDR1 GEAIGNYY, CDR2 EKD. V was shortened by 3 bases and J by 4 bases, with 14 bases between the two germline ends. CDR3 length: 14 residues. CDR3 DNA sequence: TGTGCCTGTGACCCGGTGCAGGGGGTCGATAAACTCATCTTT. This sequence encodes CACDPVQGVDKLIF.

The sample holds a few counts of this clone. The sample carries other DNA sequences with the same CDR3. The chain has TRDV2 and TRDJ3; 12 nucleotides line up with TRDD3. Germline V gene sequence: CDR1 GEAIGNYY, CDR2 EKD. The CDR3 sequence is 18 residues long. Losses at the gene ends were 4 bases for V and 1 base for J; bases not matched to a gene: 4. DNA for the CDR3: TGTGCCTGTGATACTGGGGGATACCGTTCCTGGGACACCCGACAGATGTTTTTC. The encoded protein is CACDTGGYRSWDTRQMFF.

Notes on this clone: The amino acid sequence in TCRdb belongs to a much larger clone and departs from this DNA's translation at residue 5, likely a sequencing read error; the sequence shown is translated from the DNA. This chain links TRDV2 with TRDJ3; 9 nucleotides agree with TRDD3. This CDR3 region has 17 residues. The V gene's germline CDR1 is GEAIGNYY and CDR2 EKD. With 3 bases clipped from V and 1 base from J, the junction kept 3 bases outside the gene matches. CDR3 amino acids: CACDDTGGSWDTRQMFF. The CDR3 DNA sequence: TGTGCCTGTGACGATACTGGGGGATCCTGGGACACCCGACAGATGTTTTTC.

On this clone: Translating this DNA gives a protein that differs at residue 5 from the TCRdb one, which belongs to a much larger clone; a read error is likely, and the protein shown is this translation. This chain connects TRDV2 to TRDJ3; 10 bases are a match to TRDD3. The V gene's germline CDR1 is GEAIGNYY and CDR2 EKD. CDR3 length: 17 residues. With 3 bases clipped from V and 0 bases from J, the junction kept 1 base outside the gene matches. The CDR3 reads CACDPGGYSWDTRQMFF. Written as DNA, the CDR3 is TGTGCCTGTGACCCTGGGGGATACTCCTGGGACACCCGACAGATGTTTTTC.

This clone was seen a handful of times. The chain has TRDV2 and TRDJ3; 13 bases map to TRDD3. Per the germline V gene, CDR1 is GEAIGNYY and CDR2 is EKD. The J segment lost 2 bases and the V segment lost 3 bases, leaving 9 bases of the junction unmatched. The CDR3 loop spans 20 amino acids. The CDR3 protein is CACDPITGGYAAWDTRQMFF. CDR3 bases: TGTGCCTGTGACCCCATTACTGGGGGATACGCGGCCTGGGACACCCGACAGATGTTTTTC.

This clone was found a few times. For this DNA, TCRdb reports the protein of a much larger clone, which diverges at residue 9, most likely from a read error; the protein presented here is translated directly from the DNA. The chain uses TRDV2 and TRDJ2; the match to TRDD3 covers 9 bases. The J segment lost 7 bases and the V segment lost 0 bases, leaving 2 bases of the junction unmatched. Germline assignment: CDR1 GEAIGNYY and CDR2 EKD. The CDR3 has 14 residues. Here the CDR3 DNA reads TGTGCCTGTGACACCGGGGATACGCGAGCACAACTCTTCTTT. This translates into CACDTGDTRAQLFF.

This clone is medium-sized by share. The sample holds other DNA sequences that translate to the same CDR3. The chain employs TRDV2 and TRDJ2; TRDD3 aligns across 10 bases. Germline CDR1 reads GEAIGNYY; CDR2 reads EKD. The CDR3 runs to 15 residues. After removal of 3 bases from V and 5 bases from J, the junction contained 5 bases not matched to a gene. This CDR3 reads CACDPLLGDTAQLFF. The CDR3 DNA sequence: TGTGCCTGTGACCCTCTACTGGGGGATACAGCACAACTCTTCTTT.

Sample share makes this clone medium-sized. The sample holds other DNA sequences that translate to the same CDR3. This chain links TRDV2 with TRDJ3; 11 bases align to TRDD3. The ends lost 3 bases at V and 1 base at J; junction bases unmatched: 4. From germline, CDR1 is GEAIGNYY and CDR2 EKD. The CDR3 length is 18 residues. CDR3 loop: CACDYWGIRSWDTRQMFF. In DNA form, the CDR3 reads TGTGCCTGTGACTACTGGGGGATAAGGTCCTGGGACACCCGACAGATGTTTTTC.

Judged by abundance, this clone is large (0.1 to 1%). Other nucleotide sequences in the sample specify the same CDR3. This rearrangement joins TRDV2 to TRDJ2; 8 bases align to TRDD3. The J segment lost 1 base and the V segment lost 3 bases, leaving 3 bases of the junction unmatched. Germline V gene data show CDR1 as GEAIGNYY and CDR2 as EKD. The CDR3 length is 15 residues. The CDR3 loop reads CACDVLGDLTAQLFF. CDR3 bases: TGTGCCTGTGACGTCCTGGGGGATTTGACAGCACAACTCTTCTTT.

In this sample, this clone is medium-sized. The genes are TRDV2 and TRDJ2, with 8 bases identical to TRDD3. The CDR3 loop spans 15 amino acids. Germline CDR1 and CDR2: GEAIGNYY and EKD. Trimming cost V 2 bases and J 1 base; bases outside gene matches: 2. The CDR3 DNA reads as TGTGCCTGTGACAGGGGGATAAATTTGACAGCACAACTCTTCTTT. Translated: CACDRGINLTAQLFF.

Relative to its sample, this clone is medium-sized. This chain joins TRDV2 and TRDJ3; 9 nucleotides agree with TRDD3. Trimming cost V 2 bases and J 1 base; bases outside gene matches: 2. CDR1 and CDR2 from the germline V gene are GEAIGNYY and EKD. The CDR3 consists of 17 residues. The CDR3 sequence: CACDITGGSWDTRQMFF. The CDR3 DNA follows: TGTGCCTGTGACATAACTGGGGGATCCTGGGACACCCGACAGATGTTTTTC.

Worth noting for this clone: TCRdb has a much larger clone's protein, which differs at residue 3 from the translation of this DNA, likely because of a read error; what is shown is the protein translated from the DNA. The chain carries TRDV2 and TRDJ1; TRDD3 matches at 13 bases. Since TCRdb gives no J gene, matching the DNA to germline was used here to assign it. The CDR3 runs to 18 residues. Germline CDR1 reads GEAIGNYY; CDR2 reads EKD. The CDR3 region has the DNA TGTGCCAGTGACCCCATACTGGGGGATACGCCGTACACCGATAAACTCATCTTT. This sequence encodes CASDPILGDTPYTDKLIF.

On this clone: This likely came from a read error, as a far larger clone is one base away. Other DNA sequences of this sample code for an identical CDR3. V usage is TRDV2 and J usage is TRDJ2; TRDD3 aligns across 9 bases. Looked up from germline, CDR1 is GEAIGNYY and CDR2 is EKD. CDR3 length: 15 amino acids. CDR3 loop: CACDILGDLTAQLFF. The CDR3 DNA follows: TGTGCATGTGACATACTGGGGGATTTGACAGCACAACTCTTCTTT.

This clone is labeled large. The rearrangement links TRDV2 to TRDJ3, with TRDD3 identical over 7 bases. V gave up 0 bases and J gave up 2 bases; unmatched junction bases: 0. The CDR3 totals 16 residues. CDR1 is GEAIGNYY, CDR2 EKD, per germline. CDR3 sequence: CACDTWGTWDTRQMFF. The CDR3 region has the DNA TGTGCCTGTGACACCTGGGGGACCTGGGACACCCGACAGATGTTTTTC.

In its sample, this clone was seen a few times. The protein recorded in TCRdb matches a much larger clone and deviates from this DNA's translation at residue 4, suggesting a read error; the protein here is obtained by translating the DNA. The J gene is TRDJ3, the V gene TRAV38-2/DV8; D is undetermined. Germline V gene data show CDR1 as TSESDYY and CDR2 as QEAYKQQN. This CDR3 is 14 amino acids long. As DNA, the CDR3 is TGTGCTTATGGGAGGACCTGGGACACCCGACAGATGTTTTTC. As protein: CAYGRTWDTRQMFF.

Only a few counts were recorded for this clone. The chain joins TRDV2 to TRDJ2; 9 positions match TRDD3. The CDR3 extends over 21 amino acids. Looked up from germline, CDR1 is GEAIGNYY and CDR2 is EKD. V lost 0 bases, J lost 0 bases, and 16 bases stayed unmatched. CDR3 sequence reads: CACDTVLPGDTRPSLTAQLFF. The CDR3 DNA is TGTGCCTGTGACACCGTCCTTCCCGGGGATACGCGGCCCTCTTTGACAGCACAACTCTTCTTT.